This T cell receptor beta chain derives from a study of early T cells in non-severe SARS-CoV-2 infection. For this clonotype: Its antigen is unknown.

TCRdb re-derived calls from the 5' RACE reads in MiXCR, one entry per CDR3 protein. This sample has roughly 120,000 distinct CDR3 sequences; 14% to 15% occur once, and the top ten carry about a fifth. Points from the study as a whole: Matching with VDJdb favored anti-spike CD8 responses (missing private and CD4 specificities).

CDR3 length: 15 residues. Trimming pared 6 bases from V and 3 bases from J, leaving 14 bases between. The germline V gene encodes CDR1 LNHDA and CDR2 SQIVND (reference sequence). This chain links TRBV19 with TRBJ2-2; D is uncertain. The source material was whole blood. This clonotype originated in an adult who was a healthcare worker with PCR-confirmed SARS-CoV-2 infection or an uninfected control (not recorded which). The CDR3 is CASRKIGADTGELFF. For the CDR3, the DNA is TGTGCCAGTAGGAAGATTGGCGCGGACACCGGGGAGCTGTTTTTT.